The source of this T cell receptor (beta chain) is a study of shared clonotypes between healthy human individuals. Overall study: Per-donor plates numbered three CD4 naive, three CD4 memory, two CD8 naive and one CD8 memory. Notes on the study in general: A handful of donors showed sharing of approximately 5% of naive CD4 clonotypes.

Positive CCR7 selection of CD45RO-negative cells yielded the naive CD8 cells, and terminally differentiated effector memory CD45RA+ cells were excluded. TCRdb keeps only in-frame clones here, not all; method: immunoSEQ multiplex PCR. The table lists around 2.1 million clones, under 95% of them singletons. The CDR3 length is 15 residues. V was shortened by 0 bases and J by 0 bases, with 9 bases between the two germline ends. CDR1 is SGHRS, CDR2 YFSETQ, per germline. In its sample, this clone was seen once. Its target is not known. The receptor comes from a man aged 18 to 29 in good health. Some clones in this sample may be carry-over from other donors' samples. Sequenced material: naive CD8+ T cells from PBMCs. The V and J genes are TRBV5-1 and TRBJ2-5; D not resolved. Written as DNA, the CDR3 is TGCGCCAGCAGCTTGGGAGGTGGGGACCAAGAGACCCAGTACTTC. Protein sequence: CASSLGGGDQETQYF.